The 28 T cell receptor beta chains in this list originate from one sample, sequenced in a study of blood T cell repertoires in COVID-19. Libraries were prepared by immunoSEQ multiplex PCR; TCRdb keeps only in-frame clonotypes and omits some of them. Of some 300,000 clones listed, over 80% are singletons. The sample was peripheral blood. These receptors all come from a woman aged 45-65 years with COVID-19, enrolled during active disease.

The V call is TRBV19, the J call TRBJ1-5; D is unclear. The CDR3 contains 15 residues. V was shortened by 10 bases and J by 0 bases, with 16 bases between the two germline ends. Looked up from germline, CDR1 is LNHDA and CDR2 is SQIVND (reference sequence). The CDR3 DNA reads TGTGCCACCGAACTATTAGGAAATAGCAATCAGCCCCAGCATTTT. This gives the protein CATELLGNSNQPQHF.

This clone came up once. The CDR3 coding sequence is TGTGCCAGCAGTTTCGGAACAGGGGGCTTGGGGGGCTACACCTTC. This codes for CASSFGTGGLGGYTF. The chain recombines TRBV27 with TRBJ1-2, with TRBD1 matching over 9 bases. The V segment lost 3 bases and the J segment 8 bases; nucleotides outside the gene matches: 10. This CDR3 has 15 amino acids. CDR1 is MNHEY and CDR2 is SMNVEV in the germline V gene (reference sequence).

This clone appeared once. This sequence joins TRBV6-2 or TRBV6-3 and TRBJ2-1; 13 bases are shared with TRBD2. This CDR3 has 16 amino acids. Germline V gene lookup returns CDR1 MNHEY and CDR2 SVGEGT. V shed 5 bases, J shed 5 bases, and the junction held 6 bases outside the gene matches. Here the CDR3 reads CASSGLAGEKDNEQFF. In nucleotides, the CDR3 is TGTGCCAGCAGTGGACTAGCGGGAGAGAAGGACAATGAGCAGTTCTTC.

The chain uses TRBV30 and TRBJ2-7; possible D gene TRBD2, 6 bases. V shed 3 bases and J shed 12 bases, with 27 bases lying between them. The CDR3 has 15 amino acids. CDR1 GTSNPN and CDR2 SVGIG come from the germline V gene (reference sequence). The CDR3 is CAWRDIRGWGEEVYF. In DNA form, the CDR3 reads TGTGCCTGGAGGGATATTAGAGGGTGGGGGGAAGAGGTGTACTTC.

This chain connects TRBV7-8 to TRBJ1-2; D is undetermined. V lost 5 bases and J lost 4, with 11 bases in between. The CDR3 has 13 amino acids. The germline V gene has CDR1 SGHVS and CDR2 FQNEAQ. The DNA for the CDR3 is TGTGCCAGCAGCCCCGACGGCGGCTATGGCTACACCTTC. Translated: CASSPDGGYGYTF.

The gene calls are TRBV30 and TRBJ2-7; D is undetermined. The V and J ends lost 1 base and 6 bases respectively, with 7 bases between them. Germline loops: CDR1 GTSNPN, CDR2 SVGIG (reference sequence). This CDR3 contains 11 residues. The CDR3 DNA is TGTGCCTGGAGTGGATCGCGCGAGCAGTACTTC. It is translated as CAWSGSREQYF. The variable domain in full, completed from reference TRBV30 and TRBJ2-7, reads SQTIHQWPATLVQPVGSPLSLECTVEGTSNPNLYWYRQAAGRGLQLLFYSVGIGQISSEVPQNLSASRPQDRQFILSSKKLLLSDSGFYLCAWSGSREQYFGPGTRLTVT.

CDR3 DNA sequence: TGCGCCAGCAGCTTGGGACTGGCAACGGAGCAGTTCTTC. This translates into CASSLGLATEQFF. J is TRBJ2-1 and V is TRBV5-1; D gene unclear. Deletions cut 0 bases from V and 10 bases from J, with 11 bases between. The CDR3 loop spans 13 amino acids. Germline assignment: CDR1 SGHRS and CDR2 YFSETQ.

This chain links TRBV29-1 with TRBJ2-3, with 7 positions matching TRBD1. V dropped 8 bases and J dropped 6; count of bases not matched to a gene: 8. Germline CDR1 and CDR2: SQVTM and ANQGSEA. The CDR3 consists of 12 residues. The CDR3 is CSPVTGEDTQYF. DNA for the CDR3: TGCAGCCCTGTCACAGGGGAGGATACGCAGTATTTT.

This clone was counted once. V is TRBV6-5 and J is TRBJ1-1; 7 positions agree with TRBD1. The germline CDR1 and CDR2 sequences are MNHEY and SVGAGI. This CDR3 has 14 residues. V lost 8 bases to trimming and J lost 7 bases; unmatched junction nucleotides: 13. CDR3 bases: TGTGCCAGCGGTAGGGGGCAGATGGAGCGTGAAGCTTTCTTT. Its translation: CASGRGQMEREAFF.

The chain joins TRBV10-3 to TRBJ1-2; 8 bases match TRBD1. This CDR3 is built from 15 residues. Germline-derived CDR1 and CDR2 are ENHRY and SYGVKD. Unmatched junction bases numbered 2, after V lost 2 bases and J lost 0 bases. CDR3 DNA sequence: TGTGCCATCAGTGAGCTGGACAGGGCTAACTATGGCTACACCTTC. Protein sequence: CAISELDRANYGYTF.

The rearrangement uses TRBV21-1 and TRBJ2-2; TRBD2 is the table's D call, not checked against the DNA. TRBV21-1 is recorded as a pseudogene. The CDR3 is 16 amino acids. The CDR3 DNA is TGTGCCAGCAGCAAGACTCCCACCCGCCCCCCCGGGGAGCTGTTTTTT. Encoded protein: CASSKTPTRPPGELFF.

This clone is a singleton in its sample. V gene TRBV5-6 combines with J gene TRBJ2-7, with a tentative D call TRBD1 (6 bases). This CDR3 is 12 amino acids long. The V end lost 4 bases, the J end lost 13 bases, and 18 bases lay between the germline ends. Germline V lookup: CDR1 SGHDT, CDR2 YYEEEE. In DNA form, the CDR3 reads TGTGCCAGCAGCCTAACAGGGTGGAGGACTTACTTC. It codes for CASSLTGWRTYF.

This clone has a handful of counts. The gene calls are TRBV29-1 and TRBJ1-2, with a weak D call TRBD1 (5 bases). The CDR3 extends over 14 amino acids. The germline CDR1 and CDR2 sequences are SQVTM and ANQGSEA. The V and J ends lost 8 bases and 0 bases respectively, with 16 bases between them. In DNA form, the CDR3 reads TGCAGCTCTTACAGGTTCCTCACTAACTATGGCTACACCTTC. Its protein product is CSSYRFLTNYGYTF.

The chain is built from TRBV19 and TRBJ2-5; 10 nucleotides align to TRBD2. The length of the CDR3 is 14 residues. Losses at the gene ends were 5 bases for V and 5 bases for J; bases not matched to a gene: 5. CDR1 LNHDA and CDR2 SQIVND come from the germline V gene (reference sequence). The CDR3 sequence is CASSPWTSGETQYF. The CDR3 DNA is TGTGCCAGTAGTCCCTGGACTAGCGGTGAGACCCAGTACTTC.

The chain employs TRBV27 and TRBJ2-5; D gene unclear. The CDR3 consists of 14 residues. Looked up from germline, CDR1 is MNHEY and CDR2 is SMNVEV (reference sequence). V shed 3 bases and J shed 5 bases, with 13 bases lying between them. The CDR3 reads CASSFVERRETQYF. The DNA for the CDR3 is TGTGCCAGCAGTTTTGTAGAGCGTAGGGAGACCCAGTACTTC.

J is TRBJ2-2 and V is TRBV24-1; D not certain. The CDR3 is 15 amino acids. The V end was cut by 3 bases, the J end by 4 bases, with 11 bases between. CDR1 and CDR2 from the germline V gene are KGHDR and SFDVKD. In DNA form, the CDR3 reads TGTGCCACCAGTGATACTTCCACGGTCACCGGGGAGCTGTTTTTT. This sequence encodes CATSDTSTVTGELFF.

A few counts support this clone. V usage is TRBV5-4 and J usage is TRBJ1-1; tentative D call: TRBD1 (6 bases). The CDR3 is made up of 14 amino acids. V was clipped by 4 bases and J by 0 bases, with 10 bases between them. The V gene's germline CDR1 is SGHNT and CDR2 YYREEE (reference sequence). Here the CDR3 reads CASSAKGVNTEAFF. The CDR3 nucleotides read TGTGCCAGCAGCGCGAAGGGGGTGAACACTGAAGCTTTCTTT.

The V gene is TRBV6-1, the J gene TRBJ2-1, with 11 bases aligning to TRBD1. The ends lost 4 bases at V and 8 bases at J; junction bases unmatched: 10. The length of the CDR3 is 16 residues. In germline, CDR1 is MNHNS, CDR2 SASEGT. CDR3 in amino acids: CASSGGDRGFVDEQFF. The CDR3 DNA follows: TGTGCCAGCAGTGGAGGGGACAGGGGGTTTGTGGATGAGCAGTTCTTC.

The V gene is TRBV19, the J gene TRBJ1-2, with D perhaps matching TRBD1 (5 bases). V shed 1 base and J shed 5 bases, with 14 bases lying between them. CDR1 is LNHDA and CDR2 is SQIVND in the germline V gene (reference sequence). The CDR3 covers 15 residues. The CDR3 DNA follows: TGTGCCAGTAGTATAGGTGGAGGGGCCTCATATGGCTACACCTTC. Protein: CASSIGGGASYGYTF.

The CDR3 protein is CASSPQNTGELFF. DNA for the CDR3: TGTGCCAGCAGCCCCCAGAACACCGGGGAGCTGTTTTTT. This rearrangement joins TRBV14 to TRBJ2-2; D unresolved. The CDR3 loop spans 13 amino acids. Germline values: CDR1 SGHDN, CDR2 FVKESK. Deletions cut 4 bases from V and 1 base from J, with 4 bases between.

The J gene is TRBJ1-1, the V gene TRBV11-2; D remains unclear. The germline gives CDR1 SGHAT, CDR2 FQNNGV. The CDR3 sequence is 15 residues long. V lost 6 bases to trimming and J lost 8 bases, with 22 bases between them. In DNA, the CDR3 is TGTGCCAGCAGGTTGAATATCCCCGAAAGAGCCGAAGCTTTCTTT. It translates to CASRLNIPERAEAFF.

This chain joins TRBV28 and TRBJ1-3, with a weak D call TRBD1 (6 bases). This CDR3 is built from 16 residues. Germline V gene lookup returns CDR1 MDHEN and CDR2 SYDVKM. V was shortened by 1 base and J by 2 bases, with 12 bases between the two germline ends. The CDR3 spells CASSLSAGVTGNTIYF. The CDR3 DNA reads as TGTGCCAGCAGTTTATCGGCAGGGGTAACTGGAAACACCATATATTTT.

This clone occurred once. In DNA, the CDR3 is TGTGCCAGCAGTTACTCACACACCTCCTACGAGCAGTACTTC. Its translation is CASSYSHTSYEQYF. The chain joins TRBV6-5 to TRBJ2-7; D is uncertain. Looked up from germline, CDR1 is MNHEY and CDR2 is SVGAGI. V lost 0 bases to trimming and J lost 0 bases, with 6 bases between them. CDR3 length: 14 residues.

J is TRBJ1-4 and V is TRBV7-9; D perhaps matches TRBD1 (6 bases). The CDR3 loop spans 14 amino acids. V lost 5 bases and J 4 bases, leaving 11 bases between the germline ends. Germline V gene data show CDR1 as SEHNR and CDR2 as FQNEAQ (reference sequence). The CDR3 bases are TGTGCCAGCAGCCAGGGGCAGGGTAATGAAAAACTGTTTTTT. Protein product: CASSQGQGNEKLFF.

This chain connects TRBV6-5 to TRBJ2-1, with 9 bases fitting TRBD1. The CDR3 loop spans 14 amino acids. The V gene end was trimmed by 4 bases and the J gene end by 8 bases; junction bases not matched to a gene: 6. Germline V gives CDR1 MNHEY, CDR2 SVGAGI. The CDR3 loop reads CASSSRTGVDEQFF. The CDR3, as DNA: TGTGCCAGCAGTTCCCGGACAGGGGTGGATGAGCAGTTCTTC.

This clone has only a few counts. The chain links TRBV7-3 to TRBJ2-1; possible D gene TRBD2, 5 bases. CDR3 length: 15 residues. Trimming took 1 base from V and 0 from J, leaving 7 bases between them. Germline loops: CDR1 SGHTA, CDR2 FQGTGA. CDR3 residues: CASSLKGSSYNEQFF. The CDR3 nucleotides read TGTGCCAGCAGCTTAAAAGGGAGCTCCTACAATGAGCAGTTCTTC.

The rearrangement joins TRBV30 to TRBJ2-4, with 9 bases lining up with TRBD2. Germline lookup yields CDR1 GTSNPN and CDR2 SVGIG (reference sequence). There are 13 residues in the CDR3. The V gene end was trimmed by 3 bases and the J gene end by 4 bases; junction bases not matched to a gene: 1. The DNA for the CDR3 is TGTGCCTGGAGCCTAGCGGGGAAAAACATTCAGTACTTC. Protein product: CAWSLAGKNIQYF. Together with reference TRBV30 and TRBJ2-4, the CDR3 gives the full variable domain: SQTIHQWPATLVQPVGSPLSLECTVEGTSNPNLYWYRQAAGRGLQLLFYSVGIGQISSEVPQNLSASRPQDRQFILSSKKLLLSDSGFYLCAWSLAGKNIQYFGAGTRLSVL.

V usage is TRBV29-1 and J usage is TRBJ2-7; TRBD2 matches 12 bases. Germline CDR1 SQVTM, CDR2 ANQGSEA. Trimming cost V 6 bases and J 1 base; bases outside gene matches: 4. The CDR3 loop spans 14 amino acids. CDR3 loop: CSVSTSGSSYEQYF. DNA for the CDR3: TGCAGCGTCTCGACTAGCGGGAGTTCCTACGAGCAGTACTTC.